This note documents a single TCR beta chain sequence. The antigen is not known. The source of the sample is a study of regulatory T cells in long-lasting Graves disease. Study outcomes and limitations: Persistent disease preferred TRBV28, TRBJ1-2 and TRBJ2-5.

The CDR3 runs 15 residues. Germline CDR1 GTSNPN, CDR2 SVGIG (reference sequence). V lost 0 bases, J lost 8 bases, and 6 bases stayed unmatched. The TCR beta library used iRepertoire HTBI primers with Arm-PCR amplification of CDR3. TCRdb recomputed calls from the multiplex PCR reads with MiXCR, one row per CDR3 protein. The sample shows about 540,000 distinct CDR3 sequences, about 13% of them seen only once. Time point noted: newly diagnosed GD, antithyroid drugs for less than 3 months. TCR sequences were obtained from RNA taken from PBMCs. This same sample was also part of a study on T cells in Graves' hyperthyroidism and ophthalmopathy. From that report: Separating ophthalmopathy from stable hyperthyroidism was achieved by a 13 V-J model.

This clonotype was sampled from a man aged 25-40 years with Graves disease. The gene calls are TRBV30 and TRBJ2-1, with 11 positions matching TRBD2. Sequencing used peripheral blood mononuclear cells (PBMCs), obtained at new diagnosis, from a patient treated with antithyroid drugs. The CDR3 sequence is CAWSVRRLAGYEQFF. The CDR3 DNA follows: TGTGCCTGGAGTGTAAGGCGACTAGCGGGATATGAGCAGTTCTTC.